A selection of T cell receptor beta chains follows, all from one sample in a study of tumor-infiltrating lymphocytes in primary liver carcinoma. TCRdb analysed the multiplex PCR reads with MiXCR anew, one entry per CDR3 protein. Seen here are about 320,000 distinct CDR3 sequences, 65% observed once, and the top ten hold roughly 10%. Sequencing input: peripheral blood. The receptors come from a man between 35 and 55 years old with primary liver carcinoma and hepatitis B virus infection. The CDR3 runs from the conserved cysteine through the conserved F or W. The D gene is left open where the match is weak. For some rows the clone size is stated as once, few or many, or as a class when expanded; others skip it.

size	V	D	J	CDR3	DNA
.	TRBV4-1	TRBD1	TRBJ2-7	CASSQGPADRGYEQYF	TGCGCCAGCAGCCAAGGTCCCGCTGACAGGGGCTACGAGCAGTACTTC
few	TRBV30	.	TRBJ2-7	CAWELYSEQYF	TGTGCCTGGGAACTCTACTCCGAGCAGTACTTC
.	TRBV30	.	TRBJ2-3	CAWNVAVADTQYF	TGTGCCTGGAATGTAGCGGTGGCGGATACGCAGTATTTT
many	TRBV6-5	.	TRBJ2-6	CASGVGFGANVLTF	TGTGCCAGCGGGGTAGGGTTTGGGGCCAACGTCCTGACTTTC
.	TRBV5-1	.	TRBJ2-6	CASSLAWASGANVLTF	TGCGCCAGCAGCTTGGCTTGGGCGTCTGGGGCCAACGTCCTGACTTTC
few	TRBV5-1	TRBD2	TRBJ2-5	CASSLAGTTEETQYF	TGCGCCAGCAGCTTGGCGGGGACTACCGAGGAGACCCAGTACTTC
once	TRBV29-1	TRBD1	TRBJ2-1	CSVDGTGVSNKEFF	TGCAGCGTCGACGGGACAGGGGTGAGCAATAAGGAGTTCTTC
few	TRBV6-2/TRBV6-3	.	TRBJ2-5	CASSQVRGLGGTQYF	TGTGCCAGCAGTCAAGTGAGGGGCCTCGGTGGGACCCAGTACTTC
.	TRBV11-2	.	TRBJ1-4	CASSLAYREEKLFF	TGTGCCAGCAGCTTGGCGTACAGAGAAGAAAAACTGTTTTTT
many	TRBV6-6	TRBD1	TRBJ1-2	CATTMGQSNGYTF	TGTGCCACCACGATGGGACAGTCAAATGGCTACACCTTC
few	TRBV6-2/TRBV6-3	TRBD2	TRBJ2-2	CATRTSGSFLSGELFF	TGTGCCACACGGACTAGCGGGAGTTTTTTATCCGGGGAGCTGTTTTTT
.	TRBV11-1	TRBD2	TRBJ2-4	CASSFPGTSVTQNIQYF	TGTGCCAGCAGCTTTCCCGGGACTAGCGTGACCCAAAACATTCAATACTTC
.	TRBV10-3	.	TRBJ2-7	CDIGSRAPSSSEQYF	TGTGACATCGGGAGCCGGGCCCCCTCCTCCTCTGAGCAGTACTTC
.	TRBV11-1	TRBD1	TRBJ2-7	CAISPVWQGDEQYF	TGTGCCATCAGCCCGGTATGGCAGGGGGACGAGCAGTACTTC
.	TRBV5-1	.	TRBJ2-5	CASSLDVAGGTNNF	.
.	TRBV6-5	TRBD2	TRBJ2-1	CASSYGTRPANERFF	TGTGCCAGCAGTTATGGGACTAGACCCGCCAATGAGCGGTTCTTC
few	TRBV14	.	TRBJ1-1	CASSQKASMNIEAFF	TGTGCCAGCAGCCAAAAGGCGAGTATGAACATTGAAGCTTTCTTT
.	TRBV30	TRBD1	TRBJ2-7	CAWSGRDRGHEQYF	TGTGCCTGGAGTGGCCGGGACAGGGGCCACGAGCAGTATTTC
.	TRBV6-6	.	TRBJ1-1	CASSQGRLTEAFF	TGTGCCAGCAGTCAGGGGAGGTTAACTGAAGCTTTCTTT
.	TRBV5-1	TRBD1	TRBJ1-4	CVSSFDRGATNEKLFF	TGCGTCAGCAGCTTCGACAGGGGAGCGACTAATGAAAAACTGTTTTTT
.	TRBV5-1	.	TRBJ2-5	CASSFGGGETQYF	TGCGCCAGCAGCTTTGGTGGAGGAGAGACCCAGTACTTC
once	TRBV20-1	.	TRBJ2-2	CSARDEVQAATGELFF	TGCAGTGCTAGAGATGAGGTGCAGGCCGCGACCGGGGAGCTGTTTTTC